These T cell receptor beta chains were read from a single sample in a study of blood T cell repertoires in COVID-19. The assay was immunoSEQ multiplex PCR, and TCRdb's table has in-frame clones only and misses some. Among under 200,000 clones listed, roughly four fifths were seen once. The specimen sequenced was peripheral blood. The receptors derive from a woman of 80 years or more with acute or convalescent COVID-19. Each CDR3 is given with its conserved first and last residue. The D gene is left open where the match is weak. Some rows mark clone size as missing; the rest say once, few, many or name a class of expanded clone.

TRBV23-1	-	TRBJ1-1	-	TGCGCCAGCAGTCAAACCTCAGACAGGAACACTGAAGCTTTCTTT	CASSQTSDRNTEAFF
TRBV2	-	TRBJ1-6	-	TGTGCCAGCAGTGAAGCGCGGCAGGGAGGATCACCCCTCCACTTT	CASSEARQGGSPLHF
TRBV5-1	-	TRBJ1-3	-	TGCGCCAGCAGCTTGTCGGGGTCTCTGGGAAACACCATATATTTT	CASSLSGSLGNTIYF
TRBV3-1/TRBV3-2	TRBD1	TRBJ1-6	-	TGTGCCAGCAGTCCGGGACAGGTTAATTCACCCCTCCACTTT	CASSPGQVNSPLHF
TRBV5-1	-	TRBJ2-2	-	TGCGCCAGCAGCTTGGCCGGCAGTAGCGACGGGGAGCTGTTTTTT	CASSLAGSSDGELFF
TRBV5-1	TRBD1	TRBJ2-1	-	TGCGCCAGCAGCTTGGCCGTTGGACAGGCCGACAATGAGCAGTTCTTC	CASSLAVGQADNEQFF
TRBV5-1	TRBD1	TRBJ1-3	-	TGCGCCAGCAGCTTGGAGGGGACAGCCAACTCTGGAAACACCATATATTTT	CASSLEGTANSGNTIYF
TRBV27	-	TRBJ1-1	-	TGTGCCAGCAGTTTATTAGCCAGGGCGAACACTGAAGCTTTCTTT	CASSLLARANTEAFF
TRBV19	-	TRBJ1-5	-	TGTGCCAGTAGTATACTGGCAGACTCTAGCAATCAGCCCCAGCATTTT	CASSILADSSNQPQHF
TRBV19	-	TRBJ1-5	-	TGTGCCAGTAGTATAGCCGGGACAAGAAGGGGTCAGCCCCAGCATTTT	CASSIAGTRRGQPQHF
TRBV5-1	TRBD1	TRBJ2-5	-	TGCGCCAGCAGCTTGGGTTTTGTGACAGGGGGGTTCGGTGGAGAGACCCAGTACTTC	CASSLGFVTGGFGGETQYF
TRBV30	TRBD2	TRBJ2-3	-	TGTGCCTGGAGTGTACGGGGGGTAGATACGCAGTATTTT	CAWSVRGVDTQYF
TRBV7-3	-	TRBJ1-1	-	TGTGCCAGCAGCTTATACCGGGACACTGAAGCTTTCTTT	CASSLYRDTEAFF
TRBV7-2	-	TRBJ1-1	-	TGTGCCAGCAGCCTTACAGTGAACACTGAAGCTTTCTTT	CASSLTVNTEAFF
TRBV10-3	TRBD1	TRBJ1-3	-	TGTGCCATCGGGACAGCGGGCTCTGGAAACACCATATATTTT	CAIGTAGSGNTIYF
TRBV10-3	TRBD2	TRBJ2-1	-	TGTGCCATCAGTGAGATCCTCCTAGCGGGGGGGCAAGAAGGTGAGCAGTTCTTC	CAISEILLAGGQEGEQFF
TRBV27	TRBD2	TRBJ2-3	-	TGTGCCAGCAGTCCCCACCGGGGGGGTGGCACAGATACGCAGTATTTT	CASSPHRGGGTDTQYF
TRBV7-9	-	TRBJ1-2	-	TGTGCCAGCAGCTTTGACAGCAGCTATGGCTACACCTTC	CASSFDSSYGYTF
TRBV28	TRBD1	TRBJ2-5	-	TGTGCCACGACAGGCCACAGGGGCAAACTGGGAGAGACCCAGTACTTC	CATTGHRGKLGETQYF
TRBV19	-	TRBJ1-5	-	TGTGCCAGTAGCTACGGGAGGGTAGGTCAGCCCCAGCATTTT	CASSYGRVGQPQHF
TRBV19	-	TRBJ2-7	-	TGTGCCAGTAGTTCGTACATTTTCTACGAGCAGTACTTC	CASSSYIFYEQYF
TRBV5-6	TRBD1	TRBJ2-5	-	TGTGCCAGCAGCTTTAAGGGGGCAGGGCTGGAGACCCAGTACTTC	CASSFKGAGLETQYF
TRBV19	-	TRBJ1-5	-	TGTGCCAGTAGTATGCGGGAGCTTCAGCCCCAGCATTTT	CASSMRELQPQHF
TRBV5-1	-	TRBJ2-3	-	TGCGCCAGCAGCCCCGAGGAGCGGACTACAGATACGCAGTATTTT	CASSPEERTTDTQYF
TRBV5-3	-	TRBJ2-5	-	TGTGCCAGAAGCTTGGTTCGGGTCTTCCAAGAGACCCAGTACTTC	CARSLVRVFQETQYF
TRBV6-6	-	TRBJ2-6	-	TGTGCCAGCAGTTATATATCTGGGGCCAACGTCCTGACTTTC	CASSYISGANVLTF
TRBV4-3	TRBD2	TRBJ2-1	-	TGCGCCAGCAGCCCGGGACTAGCGGGAGTATACAATGAGCAGTTCTTC	CASSPGLAGVYNEQFF
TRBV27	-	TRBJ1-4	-	TGTGCCAGCAGTTGGGGTATGGGGAGTGGGGAAAAACTGTTTTTT	CASSWGMGSGEKLFF
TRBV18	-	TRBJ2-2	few	TGTGCCAGCTCACCTGTGGGGGCTACCGGGGAGCTGTTTTTT	CASSPVGATGELFF
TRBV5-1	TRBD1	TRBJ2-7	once	TGCGCCAGCAGCCCGGGACAGGTCGGCTACGAGCAGTACTTC	CASSPGQVGYEQYF